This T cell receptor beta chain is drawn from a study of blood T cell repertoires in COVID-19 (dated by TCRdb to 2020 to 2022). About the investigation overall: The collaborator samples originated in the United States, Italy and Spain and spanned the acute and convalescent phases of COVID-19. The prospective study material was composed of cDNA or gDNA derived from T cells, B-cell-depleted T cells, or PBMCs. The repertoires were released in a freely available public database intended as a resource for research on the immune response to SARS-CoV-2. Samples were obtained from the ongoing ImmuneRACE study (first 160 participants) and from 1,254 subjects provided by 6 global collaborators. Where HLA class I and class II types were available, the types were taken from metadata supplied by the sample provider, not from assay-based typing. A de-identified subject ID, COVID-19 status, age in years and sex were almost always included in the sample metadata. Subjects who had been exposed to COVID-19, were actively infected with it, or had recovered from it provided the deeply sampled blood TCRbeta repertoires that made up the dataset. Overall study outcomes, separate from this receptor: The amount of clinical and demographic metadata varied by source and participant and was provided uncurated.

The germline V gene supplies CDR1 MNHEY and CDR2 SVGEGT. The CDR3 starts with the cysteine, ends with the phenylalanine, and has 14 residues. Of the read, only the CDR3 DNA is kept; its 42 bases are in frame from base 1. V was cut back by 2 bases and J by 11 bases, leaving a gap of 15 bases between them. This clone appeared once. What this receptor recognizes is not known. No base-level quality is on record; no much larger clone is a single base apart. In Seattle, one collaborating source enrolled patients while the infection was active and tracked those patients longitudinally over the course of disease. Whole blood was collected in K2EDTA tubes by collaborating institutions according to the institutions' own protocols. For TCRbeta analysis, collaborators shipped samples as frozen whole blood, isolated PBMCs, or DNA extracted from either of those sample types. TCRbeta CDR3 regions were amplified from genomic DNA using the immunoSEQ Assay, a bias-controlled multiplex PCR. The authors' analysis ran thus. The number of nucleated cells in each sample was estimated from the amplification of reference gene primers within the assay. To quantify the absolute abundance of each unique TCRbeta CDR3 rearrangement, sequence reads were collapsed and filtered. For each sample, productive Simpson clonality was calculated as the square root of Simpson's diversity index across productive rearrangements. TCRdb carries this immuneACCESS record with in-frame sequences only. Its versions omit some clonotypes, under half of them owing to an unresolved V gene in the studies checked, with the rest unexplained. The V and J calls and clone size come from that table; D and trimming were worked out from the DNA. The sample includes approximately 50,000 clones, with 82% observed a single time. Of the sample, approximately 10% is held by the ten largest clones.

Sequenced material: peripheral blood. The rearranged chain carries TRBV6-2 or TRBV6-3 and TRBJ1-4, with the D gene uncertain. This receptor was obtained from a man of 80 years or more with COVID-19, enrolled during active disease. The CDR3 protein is CASSYEGIQLKLFF. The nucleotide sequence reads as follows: TGTGCCAGCAGTTACGAGGGCATCCAACTCAAACTGTTTTTT.